This T cell receptor beta chain was sequenced in a study of T cells after yellow fever vaccination. Study-wide findings and caveats: One caveat is that FACS-sorted repertoires could contain abundant clonotypes contaminating from the bulk population. Most primary-vaccination clones recurred post-booster (more than 95% CD4, 88% CD8).

With 6 bases removed from V and 4 bases from J, the gap between germline ends came to 15 bases. Germline values: CDR1 ENHRY, CDR2 SYGVKD. This CDR3 is built from 14 residues. UMIs and a universal primer site were added when TCR cDNA was made by 5'RACE template switching. TCRdb independently ran MiXCR on the 5' RACE reads; one entry per CDR3 protein. The data hold some 320,000 distinct CDR3 sequences, with roughly 10% observed a single time. In regard to this clonotype: Its antigen is undetermined.

This clonotype originated in a man between 18 and 35 years old who received the YFV17D yellow fever vaccine. V and J are TRBV10-3 and TRBJ1-1; D perhaps matches TRBD1 (5 bases). The starting material was CD4+ T cells sorted from PBMCs, obtained 45 days after the yellow fever booster vaccination. The CDR3 DNA is TGTGCCATCAGGTCGACAGACCGGGGCACTGAAGCTTTCTTT. It translates to CAIRSTDRGTEAFF.